This T cell receptor (beta chain) was sequenced during a study of identical twins. Points from the study as a whole: Fewer insertions were carried by abundant cord blood beta clonotypes, but none was seen in memory repertoires. Invariant MAIT and iNKT cells may have partly biased zero-insertion analyses.

CDR1 is SGHAT, CDR2 FQNNGV, per germline. CDR3 length equals 19 residues. V was clipped by 5 bases and J by 2 bases; unmatched bases: 19. Everyone who donated was a healthy Caucasian. In TCRdb, the 5' RACE reads were re-called with MiXCR into one record per CDR3 protein. Counted here are roughly 490,000 distinct CDR3 sequences, around 15% occurring once; the ten biggest clones make up around 0.98%. As concerns this clonotype: What it binds is not known.

The same specimen was also included in a second study, on yellow fever vaccine responses in identical twins.

The V gene is TRBV11-2, the J gene TRBJ2-3; TRBD2 matches 7 bases. The sequence was collected from a woman aged 18-30 years in good health. Sequenced: CD4+ T cells sorted from blood. CDR3 residues: CASSPRKGGTYDNTDTQYF. Here the CDR3 DNA reads TGTGCCAGCAGCCCCAGAAAGGGAGGGACTTACGACAACACAGATACGCAGTATTTT.